This TCR beta chain was recorded in a study of siplizumab effects on memory and regulatory T cells. Germline V CDR1 and CDR2: SGHVS, FQNEAQ. V gave up 5 bases and J gave up 6 bases, with 8 bases separating them. The CDR3 covers 13 residues. Clones were read by immunoSEQ multiplex PCR, and TCRdb kept only the in-frame ones, dropping some. The sample lists 100,000 or so clones, about 91% occurring once. Points on this clone: The antigen is undetermined.

General study results and limits: In siplizumab cultures, the suppressive function of proliferating Tregs remained unconfirmed. Naive T cells looked more diverse than memory cells and looked like major alloresponse contributors. Significant reduction of alloreactive sequences traceable to unstimulated CD4+ memory cells was observed with siplizumab. Sequences below about 10^-5 frequency were poorly captured. As a result, only a minor fraction of alloreactive clones mapped to unstimulated subsets.

The receptor was isolated from a human donor in good health. Some clones in this sample may be carry-over from other donors' samples. Sequencing was carried out using CD4+ T cells sorted from blood. The chain recombines TRBV7-8 with TRBJ1-6; D may be TRBD1 (6 bases). This chain's CDR3 is CASSRTANSPLHF. The CDR3 DNA sequence: TGTGCCAGCAGCAGGACAGCTAATTCACCCCTCCACTTT.